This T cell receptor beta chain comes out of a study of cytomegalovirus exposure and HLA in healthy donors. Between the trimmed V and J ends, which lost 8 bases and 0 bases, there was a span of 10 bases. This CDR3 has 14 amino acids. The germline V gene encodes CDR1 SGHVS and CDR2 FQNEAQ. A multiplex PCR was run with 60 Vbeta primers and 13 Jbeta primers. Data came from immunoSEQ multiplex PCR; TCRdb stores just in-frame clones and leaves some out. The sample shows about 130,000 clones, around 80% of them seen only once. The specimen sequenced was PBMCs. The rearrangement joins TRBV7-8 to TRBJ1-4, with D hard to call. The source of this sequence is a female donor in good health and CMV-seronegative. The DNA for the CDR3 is TGTGCCAGCTCTAAGTCCGCAACTAATGAAAAACTGTTTTTT. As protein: CASSKSATNEKLFF. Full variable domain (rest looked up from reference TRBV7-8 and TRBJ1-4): GAGVSQSPRYKVAKRGQDVALRCDPISGHVSLFWYQQALGQGPEFLTYFQNEAQLDKSGLPSDRFFAERPEGSVSTLKIQRTQQEDSAVYLCASSKSATNEKLFFGSGTQLSVL.